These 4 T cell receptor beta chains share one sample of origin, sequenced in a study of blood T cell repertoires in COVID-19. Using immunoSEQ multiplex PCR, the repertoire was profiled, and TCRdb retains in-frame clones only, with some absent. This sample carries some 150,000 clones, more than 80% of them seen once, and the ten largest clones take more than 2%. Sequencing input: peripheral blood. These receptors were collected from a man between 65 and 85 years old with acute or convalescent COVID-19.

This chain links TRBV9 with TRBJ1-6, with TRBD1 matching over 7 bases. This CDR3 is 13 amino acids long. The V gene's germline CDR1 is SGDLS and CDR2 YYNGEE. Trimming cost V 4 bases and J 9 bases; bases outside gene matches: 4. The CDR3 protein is CASSPNRGSPLHF. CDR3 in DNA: TGTGCCAGCAGCCCCAACAGGGGTTCACCCCTCCACTTT.

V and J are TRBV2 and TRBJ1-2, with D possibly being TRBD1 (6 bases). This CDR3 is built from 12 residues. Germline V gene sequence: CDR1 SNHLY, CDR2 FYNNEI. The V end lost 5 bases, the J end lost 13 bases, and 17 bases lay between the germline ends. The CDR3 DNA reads TGTGCCAGCAGTCCCGAACAGGGAGCCACCACCTTC. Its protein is CASSPEQGATTF. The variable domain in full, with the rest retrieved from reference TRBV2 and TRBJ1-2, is EPEVTQTPSHQVTQMGQEVILRCVPISNHLYFYWYRQILGQKVEFLVSFYNNEISEKSEIFDDQFSVERPDGSNFTLKIRSTKLEDSAMYFCASSPEQGATTFGSGTRLTVV.

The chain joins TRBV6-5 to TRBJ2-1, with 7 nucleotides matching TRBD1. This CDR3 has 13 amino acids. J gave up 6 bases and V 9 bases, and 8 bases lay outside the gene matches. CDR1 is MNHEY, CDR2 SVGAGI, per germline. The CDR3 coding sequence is TGTGCCAGTCTCCAGGGGGTGTCCAATGAGCAGTTCTTC. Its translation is CASLQGVSNEQFF.

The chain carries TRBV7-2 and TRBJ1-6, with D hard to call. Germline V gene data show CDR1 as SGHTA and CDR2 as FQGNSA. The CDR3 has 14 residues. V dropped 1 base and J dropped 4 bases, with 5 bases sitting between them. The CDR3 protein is CASSLEQYNSPLHF. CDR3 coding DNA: TGTGCCAGCAGCTTAGAACAGTATAATTCACCCCTCCACTTT.